This passage covers 16 T cell receptor beta chains from one sample sequenced in a study of blood T cell repertoires in COVID-19. Clones were sequenced by immunoSEQ multiplex PCR, and TCRdb holds only the in-frame ones, with some missing. The table has roughly 400,000 clones, approximately 88% seen once. Sequencing was done on a sample of PBMCs or T cells enriched from blood (not recorded which). The source is a woman aged 35 to 49 with acute COVID-19.

The rearrangement joins TRBV5-5 to TRBJ2-5; 8 nucleotides match TRBD1. With V trimmed by 4 bases and J by 5 bases, 10 bases remained unmatched. This CDR3 is 15 amino acids long. The germline gives CDR1 SGHKS, CDR2 YYEKEE (reference sequence). CDR3 loop: CASSPETGVSETQYF. The CDR3 bases are TGTGCCAGCAGCCCCGAGACAGGGGTATCGGAGACCCAGTACTTC.

The chain carries TRBV19 and TRBJ2-1, with D maybe TRBD1 (6 bases). V was shortened by 6 bases and J by 8 bases, with 14 bases between the two germline ends. The length of the CDR3 is 13 residues. CDR1 is LNHDA and CDR2 is SQIVND in the germline V gene (reference sequence). For the CDR3, the DNA is TGTGCCAGTAGGCGAACAGGGCTCGATGAGCAGTTCTTC. Amino acids: CASRRTGLDEQFF.

The rearrangement joins TRBV4-1 to TRBJ1-2, with D possibly matching TRBD1 (5 bases). Germline V gives CDR1 MGHRA, CDR2 YSYEKL. This CDR3 comprises 15 residues. V lost 2 bases, J lost 2 bases, and 12 bases lay in between. CDR3 amino acids: CASSQPLRANYGYTF. CDR3 coding DNA: TGCGCCAGCAGCCAACCCCTCAGGGCCAACTATGGCTACACCTTC.

This chain uses TRBV11-2 with TRBJ2-3, with 10 bases that match TRBD2. Losses at the gene ends were 1 base for V and 2 bases for J; bases not matched to a gene: 3. Germline lookup yields CDR1 SGHAT and CDR2 FQNNGV. This CDR3 comprises 16 residues. Here the CDR3 reads CASSLGTSGFTDTQYF. In DNA, the CDR3 is TGTGCCAGCAGCTTAGGGACTAGCGGCTTCACAGATACGCAGTATTTT.

This sequence joins TRBV27 and TRBJ1-5; 11 bases map to TRBD1. Germline V CDR1 and CDR2: MNHEY, SMNVEV (reference sequence). Germline trimming cut 5 bases from V and 0 bases from J; bases unmatched to any gene: 18. This CDR3 is built from 21 residues. CDR3 region: CASSARQPGTGGSYSNQPQHF. CDR3 DNA: TGTGCCAGCAGTGCCCGACAACCCGGGACAGGGGGTTCCTATAGCAATCAGCCCCAGCATTTT.

The genes are TRBV6-2 or TRBV6-3 and TRBJ2-3, with TRBD2 identical over 10 bases. Germline assignment: CDR1 MNHEY and CDR2 SVGEGT. CDR3 size: 14 residues. Trimming took 5 bases from V and 3 from J; bases not matched to a gene: 2. CDR3 region: CASSSGGATDTQYF. CDR3 nucleotides: TGTGCCAGCAGTAGCGGGGGGGCGACAGATACGCAGTATTTT.

This clone has a single count. The genes are TRBV5-3 and TRBJ1-2; 7 nucleotides line up with TRBD1. TRBV5-3 is assigned to the ORF class and has an uncertain function. The CDR3 covers 12 residues. Trimming removed 4 bases from V and 8 bases from J; junction bases left unmatched: 5. CDR3 sequence: CARSIKGAGYTF. The DNA of the CDR3 is TGTGCCAGAAGCATCAAGGGGGCCGGCTACACCTTC.

This clone was seen once. V gene TRBV6-2 or TRBV6-3 combines with J gene TRBJ2-1, with 9 bases identical to TRBD2. Germline trimming cut 2 bases from V and 7 bases from J; bases unmatched to any gene: 9. CDR1 is MNHEY and CDR2 is SVGEGT in the germline V gene. The CDR3 consists of 16 residues. CDR3 sequence (DNA): TGTGCCAGCAGTTACGGGGCGCGGGGGGGCCGGAATGAGCAGTTCTTC. This gives the protein CASSYGARGGRNEQFF.

This clone has more than one count but fewer than ten. The chain links TRBV5-1 to TRBJ2-7; 12 bases map to TRBD2. CDR3 length: 15 amino acids. In germline, CDR1 is SGHRS, CDR2 YFSETQ. Trimming removed 5 bases from V and 4 bases from J; junction bases left unmatched: 7. CDR3 in DNA: TGCGCCAGCAGTCCTACTACTAGCGGGGGGTACGAGCAGTACTTC. Protein product: CASSPTTSGGYEQYF.

With regard to this clone: The sample has other DNA sequences that encode this CDR3 too. This chain joins TRBV11-2 and TRBJ1-2, with 8 bases fitting TRBD1. J was trimmed by 4 bases and V by 5 bases; bases with no gene match: 3. CDR1 and CDR2 (germline): SGHAT, FQNNGV. The CDR3 length is 13 residues. CDR3 residues: CASSPDRGYGYTF. The CDR3 DNA reads as TGTGCCAGCAGCCCAGACAGGGGCTATGGCTACACCTTC. Full variable domain (outside the CDR3, taken from reference TRBV11-2 and TRBJ1-2): EAGVAQSPRYKIIEKRQSVAFWCNPISGHATLYWYQQILGQGPKLLIQFQNNGVVDDSQLPKDRFSAERLKGVDSTLKIQPAKLEDSAVYLCASSPDRGYGYTFGSGTRLTVV.

The chain employs TRBV5-1 and TRBJ1-2; 7 nucleotides align to TRBD1. Germline V gene sequence: CDR1 SGHRS, CDR2 YFSETQ. CDR3 length equals 16 residues. V was clipped by 0 bases and J by 2 bases; unmatched bases: 7. The CDR3 spells CASSLDGQALNYGYTF. CDR3 bases: TGCGCCAGCAGCTTGGACGGACAGGCACTCAACTATGGCTACACCTTC.

The genes are TRBV12-3 or TRBV12-4 and TRBJ1-1; D might be TRBD1 (5 bases). This CDR3 is 13 amino acids long. Between the trimmed V and J ends, which lost 3 bases and 8 bases, there was a span of 13 bases. The CDR3 reads CASSFQGISEAFF. The DNA of the CDR3 is TGTGCCAGCAGTTTCCAGGGCATCAGCGAAGCTTTCTTT.

The genes are TRBV3-1 (or the pseudogene TRBV3-2) and TRBJ1-3; D is uncertain. The CDR3 sequence is 17 residues long. Germline V gene sequence: CDR1 LGHDT, CDR2 YNNKEL (reference sequence). V was shortened by 0 bases and J by 0 bases, with 12 bases between the two germline ends. The CDR3 sequence is CASSQEVLRGSGNTIYF. For the CDR3, the DNA is TGTGCCAGCAGCCAAGAGGTGCTCCGAGGCTCTGGAAACACCATATATTTT.

This rearrangement joins TRBV7-8 to TRBJ2-3; 14 bases fit TRBD2. The CDR3 length is 17 residues. Trimming at V came to 5 bases and at J to 2 bases, leaving 6 bases not matched to a gene. Germline lookup yields CDR1 SGHVS and CDR2 FQNEAQ. The CDR3: CASSPRLAGGDTDTQYF. DNA of the CDR3: TGTGCCAGCAGCCCCCGACTAGCGGGGGGGGACACAGATACGCAGTATTTT.

The CDR3 DNA reads TGTGCCAGCCTGGGGACAGCACTAATCCGCTCTGGAAACACCATATATTTT. It codes for CASLGTALIRSGNTIYF. V usage is TRBV2 and J usage is TRBJ1-3, with 7 nucleotides matching TRBD1. Losses at the gene ends were 8 bases for V and 0 bases for J; bases not matched to a gene: 13. The CDR3 spans 17 residues. CDR1 SNHLY and CDR2 FYNNEI come from the germline V gene.

J is TRBJ1-2 and V is TRBV3-1 (or the pseudogene TRBV3-2), with 9 bases identical to TRBD1. The length of the CDR3 is 18 residues. V was pared by 0 bases and J by 4 bases, with 12 bases of the junction left unmatched. Germline values: CDR1 LGHDT, CDR2 YNNKEL (reference sequence). The CDR3 spells CASSQDPGAGQGPYGYTF. CDR3 in DNA: TGTGCCAGCAGCCAAGATCCGGGGGCGGGACAGGGACCCTATGGCTACACCTTC.